These 25 T cell receptor beta chains came from one sample sequenced in a study of CD8 T cells in Susac syndrome. When the RNA was reverse transcribed, random hexamers were used with an input of 0.5 to 1 ug. TCRdb independently ran MiXCR on the immunoSEQ multiplex PCR reads; one entry per CDR3 protein. The repertoire has 150,000 to 200,000 distinct CDR3 sequences, about 93% of them found once; the top ten carry roughly 0.098%. Sequencing was performed on CD4+ T cells from PBMCs. The receptors originated from a human donor with multiple sclerosis.

The gene calls are TRBV7-9 and TRBJ2-5, with TRBD1 matching over 7 bases. The CDR3 covers 14 residues. CDR1 and CDR2 from the germline V gene are SEHNR and FQNEAQ (reference sequence). V was clipped by 7 bases and J by 1 base; unmatched bases: 6. CDR3 sequence: CASTIGTAQETQYF. CDR3 DNA sequence: TGTGCCAGCACCATAGGGACAGCCCAAGAGACCCAGTACTTC.

The chain recombines TRBV6-2 or TRBV6-3 with TRBJ2-1; TRBD1 agrees at 7 bases. This CDR3 comprises 14 residues. Germline lookup yields CDR1 MNHEY and CDR2 SVGEGT. J was trimmed by 2 bases and V by 5 bases; bases with no gene match: 3. In DNA form, the CDR3 reads TGTGCCAGCAGTGGGGACAGCCCCTACAATGAGCAGTTCTTC. Its protein product is CASSGDSPYNEQFF.

This sequence joins TRBV14 and TRBJ2-7, with D uncertain. The V end was cut by 5 bases, the J end by 6 bases, with 11 bases between. The CDR3 totals 12 residues. Per the germline V gene, CDR1 is SGHDN and CDR2 is FVKESK. CDR3 protein: CASSKSRSEQYF. DNA of the CDR3: TGTGCCAGCAGCAAAAGCAGGAGCGAGCAGTACTTC.

The J gene is TRBJ1-2, the V gene TRBV28, with TRBD1 identical over 8 bases. CDR1 and CDR2 from the germline V gene are MDHEN and SYDVKM. V shed 6 bases and J 8 bases; nucleotides not matched to a gene: 11. The CDR3 sequence is 14 residues long. CDR3 bases: TGTGCCAGCAGCACGCCGGGACAGGCCTGGGGCTACACCTTC. The encoded protein is CASSTPGQAWGYTF.

J is TRBJ1-5 and V is TRBV27; 8 nucleotides agree with TRBD1. Trimming cost V 4 bases and J 11 bases; bases outside gene matches: 10. Germline V gene sequence: CDR1 MNHEY, CDR2 SMNVEV (reference sequence). This CDR3 spans 14 amino acids. The CDR3 loop reads CASSSGQGMTTQHF. The CDR3 coding sequence is TGTGCCAGCAGTTCCGGACAGGGAATGACGACCCAGCATTTT.

A single count supports this clonotype. The V call is TRBV18, the J call TRBJ1-2; 7 nucleotides align to TRBD1. In germline, CDR1 is KGHSH, CDR2 LQKENI. V was clipped by 2 bases and J by 6 bases; unmatched bases: 12. The CDR3 sequence is 16 residues long. CDR3 loop: CASSPSWTGVEDGYTF. CDR3 DNA sequence: TGTGCCAGCTCACCAAGTTGGACAGGAGTAGAAGATGGCTACACCTTC.

The CDR3 loop is CASSHSMNGGLETQYF. The CDR3 nucleotides read TGTGCCAGCAGCCACTCGATGAATGGGGGTCTCGAGACCCAGTACTTC. The rearrangement joins TRBV9 to TRBJ2-5, with D perhaps matching TRBD1 or TRBD2 (5 bases each). V shed 4 bases and J shed 5 bases, with 21 bases lying between them. Germline V lookup: CDR1 SGDLS, CDR2 YYNGEE. The CDR3 runs 16 residues. The whole variable domain, remainder taken from reference TRBV9 and TRBJ2-5, is DSGVTQTPKHLITATGQRVTLRCSPRSGDLSVYWYQQSLDQGLQFLIQYYNGEERAKGNILERFSAQQFPDLHSELNLSSLELGDSALYFCASSHSMNGGLETQYFGPGTRLLVL.

This rearrangement joins TRBV20-1 to TRBJ2-7; TRBD1 agrees at 9 bases. The CDR3 is made up of 15 amino acids. J was trimmed by 1 base and V by 7 bases; bases with no gene match: 11. Per the germline V gene, CDR1 is DFQATT and CDR2 is SNEGSKA (reference sequence). The CDR3 spells CSGRDRVFLSYEQYF. For the CDR3, the DNA is TGCAGTGGGAGGGACAGGGTATTTTTGTCCTACGAGCAGTACTTC.

The chain has TRBV12-3 or TRBV12-4 and TRBJ1-2, with unresolved D. The CDR3 length is 14 residues. V shed 6 bases and J shed 0 bases, with 11 bases lying between them. CDR3 sequence: CASSLAGANYGYTF. The CDR3 DNA reads TGTGCCAGCAGCTTGGCGGGAGCTAACTATGGCTACACCTTC.

The rearrangement links TRBV5-1 to TRBJ1-1, with unresolved D. The CDR3 runs 14 residues. Per the germline V gene, CDR1 is SGHRS and CDR2 is YFSETQ. Trimming took off 0 bases at V and 4 bases at J, with 10 bases between the two ends. CDR3 coding DNA: TGCGCCAGCAGCTTGGAACGGGAGGGCACTGAAGCTTTCTTT. Its translation is CASSLEREGTEAFF.

This chain links TRBV11-3 with TRBJ2-1; tentatively, D is TRBD1 or TRBD2 (5 bases each). There are 14 residues in the CDR3. The V end lost 5 bases, the J end lost 5 bases, and 13 bases lay between the germline ends. CDR1 SGHNT and CDR2 YENEEA come from the germline V gene. CDR3 in amino acids: CASSDPVGDNEQFF. DNA of the CDR3: TGTGCCAGCAGCGACCCCGTGGGGGACAATGAGCAGTTCTTC.

The chain combines TRBV6-2 or TRBV6-3 with TRBJ2-6; TRBD1 matches 7 bases. The CDR3 extends over 15 amino acids. Trimming took 6 bases from V and 2 from J; bases not matched to a gene: 4. Looked up from germline, CDR1 is MNHEY and CDR2 is SVGEGT. CDR3 bases: TGTGCCAGCAGAAGGACAGGACCTGGGGCCAACGTCCTGACTTTC. This gives the protein CASRRTGPGANVLTF.

The chain employs TRBV20-1 and TRBJ2-7; D is undetermined. Germline values: CDR1 DFQATT, CDR2 SNEGSKA (reference sequence). V gave up 6 bases and J gave up 0 bases, with 15 bases separating them. The CDR3 spans 14 residues. CDR3 residues: CSAPKTVFSYEQYF. CDR3 coding DNA: TGCAGTGCCCCCAAGACGGTATTCTCCTACGAGCAGTACTTC.

A single count supports this clonotype. The chain links TRBV4-1 to TRBJ1-2, with a tentative D call TRBD1 (6 bases). V was pared by 4 bases and J by 0 bases, with 18 bases between. The CDR3 is 17 amino acids. Germline CDR1 is MGHRA and CDR2 is YSYEKL. The CDR3 reads CASSPIIRTVANYGYTF. The CDR3 DNA reads as TGCGCCAGCAGCCCAATAATCCGGACAGTCGCTAACTATGGCTACACCTTC.

The CDR3 protein is CASSPQGPPYNEQFF. The CDR3 DNA sequence: TGTGCCAGCTCACCCCAGGGACCCCCCTACAATGAGCAGTTCTTC. The genes are TRBV18 and TRBJ2-1, with D possibly called TRBD1 or TRBD2 (5 bases each). Germline V gene lookup returns CDR1 KGHSH and CDR2 LQKENI. Trimming stripped 3 bases from V and 2 bases from J, with 11 bases between. The CDR3 consists of 15 residues.

DNA for the CDR3: TGTGCCAGCGAGGGAGCTAGCGGGAGGGAAAGTGAGCAGTTCTTC. This sequence encodes CASEGASGRESEQFF. This chain links TRBV6-6 with TRBJ2-1, with TRBD2 matching 12 bases. Germline assignment: CDR1 MNHNY and CDR2 SVGAGI (reference sequence). The CDR3 is 15 amino acids. Trimming cost V 8 bases and J 9 bases; bases outside gene matches: 11.

The rearrangement links TRBV12-3 or TRBV12-4 to TRBJ2-5; no clear D. Deletions cut 2 bases from V and 0 bases from J, with 4 bases between. This CDR3 has 13 amino acids. The CDR3 region has the DNA TGTGCCAGCAGTTTAAGGAACCAAGAGACCCAGTACTTC. The encoded protein is CASSLRNQETQYF.

The V and J genes are TRBV12-3 or TRBV12-4 and TRBJ1-2; D not resolved. Trimming shortened V by 4 bases and J by 5 bases, and 5 bases separated the two germline ends. The CDR3 has 11 amino acids. CDR3 DNA sequence: TGTGCCAGCAGTTACCTATATGGCTACACCTTC. Translation: CASSYLYGYTF.

The rearrangement joins TRBV7-8 to TRBJ2-7; 10 bases are a match to TRBD2. Germline V lookup: CDR1 SGHVS, CDR2 FQNEAQ. V gave up 4 bases and J gave up 1 base; unmatched junction bases: 19. CDR3 size: 20 residues. The CDR3 here is CASSSSSRYSSGRRSYEQYF. The CDR3 DNA is TGTGCCAGCAGCTCCTCCTCGCGGTACTCTAGCGGGAGACGGTCCTACGAGCAGTACTTC.

In its sample, this clonotype was seen once. V gene TRBV23-1 combines with J gene TRBJ1-5; the D gene is possibly TRBD1 (6 bases). TRBV23-1 falls under the ORF class, with uncertain function. With 3 bases removed from V and 1 base from J, the gap between germline ends came to 13 bases. The CDR3 covers 16 residues. The CDR3 DNA reads TGCGCCAGCAGTCAGGGGGCTGAGGTAAGCAATCAGCCCCAGCATTTT. Translation gives CASSQGAEVSNQPQHF.

Comment on this clonotype: At one boundary the junction diverges from the germline segment, which might be a read error. The chain couples TRBV27 to TRBJ2-6; 8 nucleotides align to TRBD1. The CDR3 extends over 15 amino acids. Germline values: CDR1 MNHEY, CDR2 SMNVEV (reference sequence). The CDR3: CASSLGSGQAYVLTF. In DNA, the CDR3 is TGTGCCAGCAGTTTAGGTTCGGGACAGGCCTACGTCCTGACTTTC.

The V gene is TRBV28, the J gene TRBJ1-2, with D perhaps TRBD1 (6 bases). Trimming left V 6 bases short and J 3 bases short, with 8 bases between. The CDR3 extends over 12 amino acids. Germline values: CDR1 MDHEN, CDR2 SYDVKM. The CDR3 loop reads CASSRTDYGYTF. The CDR3 DNA reads TGTGCCAGCAGCCGGACAGACTATGGCTACACCTTC.

The V call is TRBV5-1, the J call TRBJ2-7; D is perhaps TRBD2 (6 bases). The V and J ends lost 0 bases and 4 bases respectively, with 11 bases between them. Germline V gives CDR1 SGHRS, CDR2 YFSETQ. The CDR3 sequence is 14 residues long. CDR3 nucleotide sequence: TGCGCCAGCAGCTTGGGGGGACTGAAATACGAGCAGTACTTC. It specifies CASSLGGLKYEQYF.

This sequence joins TRBV12-3 or TRBV12-4 and TRBJ1-3, with D maybe TRBD1 (6 bases). The CDR3 contains 12 residues. Trimming took off 7 bases at V and 3 bases at J, with 7 bases between the two ends. The CDR3 is CASKGGGNTIYF. The CDR3 DNA reads TGTGCCAGCAAGGGGGGTGGAAACACCATATATTTT.

This chain links TRBV11-2 with TRBJ1-1; D remains ambiguous. Germline V gene sequence: CDR1 SGHAT, CDR2 FQNNGV. The CDR3 is made up of 12 amino acids. Trimming cost V 5 bases and J 6 bases, with 10 bases left between them. CDR3: CASSPIGAEAFF. CDR3 bases: TGTGCCAGCAGCCCCATCGGGGCTGAAGCTTTCTTT. The full variable domain, in which reference TRBV11-2 and TRBJ1-1 provide the parts outside the CDR3, is EAGVAQSPRYKIIEKRQSVAFWCNPISGHATLYWYQQILGQGPKLLIQFQNNGVVDDSQLPKDRFSAERLKGVDSTLKIQPAKLEDSAVYLCASSPIGAEAFFGQGTRLTVV.